This T cell receptor beta chain was sequenced for a study of blood T cell repertoires in COVID-19. In the study overall: The United States, Italy and Spain provided the acute and convalescent COVID-19 samples. T cells, B-cell-depleted T cells, or PBMCs provided the cDNA or gDNA that served as material.

Assay used: immunoSEQ multiplex PCR; TCRdb lists only in-frame clones, some missing. The sample lists 250,000 or so clones; around nine tenths were seen once. During the 2 weeks before they entered the study, exposed participants had met someone with a PCR-confirmed or clinician-diagnosed COVID-19 case. The V end was cut by 6 bases, the J end by 8 bases, with 19 bases between. The CDR3 loop spans 14 amino acids. Germline CDR1 and CDR2: SEHNR and FQNEAQ (reference sequence). The source material was PBMCs or T cells enriched from blood (not recorded which). This clonotype originated in a woman between 35 and 50 years old who had been exposed to COVID-19. The J gene is TRBJ1-1, the V gene TRBV7-9; D possibly corresponds to TRBD1 (6 bases). The CDR3 is CASSQLLDSQEAFF. The CDR3 nucleotides read TGTGCCAGCAGTCAACTCTTGGACAGCCAAGAAGCTTTCTTT.